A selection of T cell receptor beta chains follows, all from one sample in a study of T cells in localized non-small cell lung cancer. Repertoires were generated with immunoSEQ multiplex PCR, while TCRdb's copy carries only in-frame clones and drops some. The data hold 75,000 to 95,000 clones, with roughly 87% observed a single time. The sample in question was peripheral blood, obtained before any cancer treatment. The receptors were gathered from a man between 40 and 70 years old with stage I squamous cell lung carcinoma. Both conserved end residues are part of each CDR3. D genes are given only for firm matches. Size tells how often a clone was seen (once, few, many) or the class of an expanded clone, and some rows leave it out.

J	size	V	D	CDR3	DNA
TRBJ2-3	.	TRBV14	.	CATSFLTADTQYF	TGTGCCACCTCTTTCTTGACAGCAGATACGCAGTATTTT
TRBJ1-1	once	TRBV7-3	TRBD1	CASSSQGAPEAFF	TGTGCCAGCAGCTCGCAGGGGGCCCCTGAAGCTTTCTTT
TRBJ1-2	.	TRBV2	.	CASSTGEPVYGYTF	TGTGCCAGCTCAACGGGGGAGCCCGTCTATGGCTACACCTTC
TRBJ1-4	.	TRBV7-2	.	CASSFVGQATNEKLFF	TGTGCCAGCAGCTTTGTGGGGCAAGCAACTAATGAAAAACTGTTTTTT
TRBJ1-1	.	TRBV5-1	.	CASSFSGGNTEAFF	TGCGCCAGCAGCTTCTCCGGAGGGAACACTGAAGCTTTCTTT
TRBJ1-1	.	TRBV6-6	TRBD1	CASRGQGERAFF	TGTGCCAGCAGGGGACAGGGGGAGAGGGCTTTCTTT
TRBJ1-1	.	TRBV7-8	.	CASSLGPGKGNTEAFF	TGTGCCAGCAGCTTAGGGCCAGGGAAGGGGAACACTGAAGCTTTCTTT
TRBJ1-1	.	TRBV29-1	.	CSVGSGNTEAFF	TGCAGCGTTGGCTCGGGGAACACTGAAGCTTTCTTT
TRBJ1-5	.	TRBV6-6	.	CASSPGGGLTNQPQHF	TGTGCCAGCAGCCCTGGAGGGGGTTTAACTAATCAGCCCCAGCATTTT
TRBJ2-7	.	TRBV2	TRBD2	CASKGGAGYEQYF	TGTGCCAGCAAGGGAGGGGCAGGCTACGAGCAGTACTTC
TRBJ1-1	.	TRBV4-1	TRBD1	CASSRSGTGENAFF	TGCGCCAGCAGCCGGTCCGGGACAGGGGAAAATGCTTTCTTT
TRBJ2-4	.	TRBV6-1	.	CASRGTETAKNIQYF	TGTGCCAGCAGGGGAACCGAAACAGCCAAAAACATTCAGTACTTC
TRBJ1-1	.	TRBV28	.	CASSLGSGWTEAFF	TGTGCCAGCAGTTTAGGCTCGGGGTGGACTGAAGCTTTCTTT
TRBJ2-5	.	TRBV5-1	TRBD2	CASSLAASGAETQYF	TGCGCCAGCAGCTTGGCCGCTAGCGGGGCAGAGACCCAGTACTTC